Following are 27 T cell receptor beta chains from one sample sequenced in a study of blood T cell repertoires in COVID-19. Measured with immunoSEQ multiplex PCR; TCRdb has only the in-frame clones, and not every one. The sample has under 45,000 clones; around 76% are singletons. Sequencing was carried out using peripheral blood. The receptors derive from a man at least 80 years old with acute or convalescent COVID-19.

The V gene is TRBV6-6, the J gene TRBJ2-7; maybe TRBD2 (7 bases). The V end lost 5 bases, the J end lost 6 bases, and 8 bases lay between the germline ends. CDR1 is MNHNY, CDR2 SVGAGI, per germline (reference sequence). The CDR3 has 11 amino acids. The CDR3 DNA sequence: TGTGCCAGCAGTAGGGGGGGCGAGCAGTACTTC. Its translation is CASSRGGEQYF.

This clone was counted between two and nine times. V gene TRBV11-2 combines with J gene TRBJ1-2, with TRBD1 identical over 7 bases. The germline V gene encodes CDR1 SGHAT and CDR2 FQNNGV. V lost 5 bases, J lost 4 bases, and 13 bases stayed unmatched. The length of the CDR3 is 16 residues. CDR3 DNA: TGTGCCAGCAGCCCCATAGGTTACAGGGGATCCTATGGCTACACCTTC. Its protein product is CASSPIGYRGSYGYTF.

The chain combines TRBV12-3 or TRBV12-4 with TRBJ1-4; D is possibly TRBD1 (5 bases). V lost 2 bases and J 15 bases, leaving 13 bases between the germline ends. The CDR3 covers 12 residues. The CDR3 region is CASSLSRRRVFF. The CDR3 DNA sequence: TGTGCCAGCAGTTTATCCCGCCGCAGGGTGTTTTTT.

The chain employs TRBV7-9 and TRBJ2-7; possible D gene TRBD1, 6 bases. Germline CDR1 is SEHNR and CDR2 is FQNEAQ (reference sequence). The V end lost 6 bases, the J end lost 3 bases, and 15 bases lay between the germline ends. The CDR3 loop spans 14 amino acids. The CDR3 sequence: CASSRTESFYEQYF. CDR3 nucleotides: TGTGCCAGCAGTCGGACAGAGTCCTTCTACGAGCAGTACTTC.

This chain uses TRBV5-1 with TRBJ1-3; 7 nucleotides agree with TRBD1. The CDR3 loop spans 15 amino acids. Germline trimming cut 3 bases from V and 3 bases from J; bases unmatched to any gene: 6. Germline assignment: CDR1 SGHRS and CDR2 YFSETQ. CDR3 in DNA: TGCGCCAGCAGCTCGGGACAGACGTTTGGAAACACCATATATTTT. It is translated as CASSSGQTFGNTIYF. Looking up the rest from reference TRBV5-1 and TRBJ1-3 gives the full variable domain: KAGVTQTPRYLIKTRGQQVTLSCSPISGHRSVSWYQQTPGQGLQFLFEYFSETQRNKGNFPGRFSGRQFSNSRSEMNVSTLELGDSALYLCASSSGQTFGNTIYFGEGSWLTVV.

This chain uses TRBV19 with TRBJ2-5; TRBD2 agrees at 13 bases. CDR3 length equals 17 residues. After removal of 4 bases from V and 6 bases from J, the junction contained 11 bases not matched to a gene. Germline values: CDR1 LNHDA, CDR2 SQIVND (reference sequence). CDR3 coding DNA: TGTGCCAGTAGTACCTCCACTAGCGGGGGGGTTGCTAAGACCCAGTACTTC. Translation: CASSTSTSGGVAKTQYF. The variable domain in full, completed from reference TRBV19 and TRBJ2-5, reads DGGITQSPKYLFRKEGQNVTLSCEQNLNHDAMYWYRQDPGQGLRLIYYSQIVNDFQKGDIAEGYSVSREKKESFPLTVTSAQKNPTAFYLCASSTSTSGGVAKTQYFGPGTRLLVL.

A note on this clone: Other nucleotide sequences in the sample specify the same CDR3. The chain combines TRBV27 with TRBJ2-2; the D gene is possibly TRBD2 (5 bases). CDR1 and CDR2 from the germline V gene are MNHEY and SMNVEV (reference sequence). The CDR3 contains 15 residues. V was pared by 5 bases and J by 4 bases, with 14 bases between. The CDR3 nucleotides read TGTGCCAGCAGTACTAGGTTCTTGGGCACCGGGGAGCTGTTTTTT. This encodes CASSTRFLGTGELFF.

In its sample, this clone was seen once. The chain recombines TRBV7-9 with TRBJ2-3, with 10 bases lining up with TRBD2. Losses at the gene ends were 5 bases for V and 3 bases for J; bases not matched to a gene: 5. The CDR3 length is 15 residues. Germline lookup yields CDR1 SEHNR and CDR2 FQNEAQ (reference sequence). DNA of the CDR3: TGTGCCAGCAGCCGCAGCGGGGGGGCGACAGATACGCAGTATTTT. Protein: CASSRSGGATDTQYF.

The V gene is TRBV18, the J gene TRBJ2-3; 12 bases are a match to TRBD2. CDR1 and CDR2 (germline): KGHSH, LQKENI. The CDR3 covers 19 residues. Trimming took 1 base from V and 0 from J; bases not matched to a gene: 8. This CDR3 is CASSPRLAGGPPSTDTQYF. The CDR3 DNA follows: TGTGCCAGCTCACCACGGCTAGCGGGGGGGCCCCCTAGCACAGATACGCAGTATTTT.

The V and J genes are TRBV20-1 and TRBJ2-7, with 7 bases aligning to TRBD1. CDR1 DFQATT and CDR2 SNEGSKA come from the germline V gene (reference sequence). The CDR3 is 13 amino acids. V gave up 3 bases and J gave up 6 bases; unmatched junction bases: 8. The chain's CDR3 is CSASVSGGGEQYF. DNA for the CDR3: TGCAGTGCTAGTGTATCAGGGGGTGGCGAGCAGTACTTC.

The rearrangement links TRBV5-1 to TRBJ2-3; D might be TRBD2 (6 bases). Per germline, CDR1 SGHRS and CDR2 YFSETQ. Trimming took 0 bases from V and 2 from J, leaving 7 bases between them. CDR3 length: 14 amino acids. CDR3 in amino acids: CASSLASDTDTQYF. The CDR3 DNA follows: TGCGCCAGCAGCTTGGCTAGCGACACAGATACGCAGTATTTT.

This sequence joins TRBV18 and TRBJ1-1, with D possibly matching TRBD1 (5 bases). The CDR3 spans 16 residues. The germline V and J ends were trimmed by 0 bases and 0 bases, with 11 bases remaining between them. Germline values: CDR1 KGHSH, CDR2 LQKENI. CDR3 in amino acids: CASSPPRQDMNTEAFF. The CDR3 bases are TGTGCCAGCTCACCACCGAGGCAGGACATGAACACTGAAGCTTTCTTT.

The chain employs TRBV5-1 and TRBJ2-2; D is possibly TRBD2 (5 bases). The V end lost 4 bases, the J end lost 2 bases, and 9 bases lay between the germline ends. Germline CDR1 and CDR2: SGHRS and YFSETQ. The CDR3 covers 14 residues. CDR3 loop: CASSPDSNTGELFF. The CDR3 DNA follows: TGCGCCAGCAGCCCGGACTCCAACACCGGGGAGCTGTTTTTT.

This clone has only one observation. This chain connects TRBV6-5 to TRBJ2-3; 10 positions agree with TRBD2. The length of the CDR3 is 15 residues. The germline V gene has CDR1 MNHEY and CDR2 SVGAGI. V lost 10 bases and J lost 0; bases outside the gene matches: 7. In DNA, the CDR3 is TGTGCCACCATACGACTAGCGGGTAGCACAGATACGCAGTATTTT. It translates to CATIRLAGSTDTQYF.

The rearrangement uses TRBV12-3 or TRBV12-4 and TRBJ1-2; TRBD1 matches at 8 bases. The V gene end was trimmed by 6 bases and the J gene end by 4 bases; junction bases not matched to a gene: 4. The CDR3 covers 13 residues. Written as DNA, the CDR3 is TGTGCCAGCAGGGAGACAGGGGTCTATGGCTACACCTTC. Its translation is CASRETGVYGYTF.

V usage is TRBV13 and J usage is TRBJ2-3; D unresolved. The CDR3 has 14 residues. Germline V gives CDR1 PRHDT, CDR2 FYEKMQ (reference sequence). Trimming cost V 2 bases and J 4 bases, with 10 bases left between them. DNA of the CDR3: TGTGCCAGCAGCTTAACCGCGAACGCAGATACGCAGTATTTT. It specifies CASSLTANADTQYF.

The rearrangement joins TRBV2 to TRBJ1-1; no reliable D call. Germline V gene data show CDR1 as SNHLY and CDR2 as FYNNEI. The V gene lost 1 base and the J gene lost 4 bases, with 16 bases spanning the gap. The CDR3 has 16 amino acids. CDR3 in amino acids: CASSEEGVFVGTEAFF. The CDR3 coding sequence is TGTGCCAGCAGTGAAGAAGGAGTTTTCGTGGGCACTGAAGCTTTCTTT.

CDR3 region: CASSSPGLAIDTQYF. Written as DNA, the CDR3 is TGTGCCAGCAGTTCCCCGGGACTAGCGATAGATACGCAGTATTTT. The chain carries TRBV27 and TRBJ2-3; 10 bases map to TRBD2. The V gene's germline CDR1 is MNHEY and CDR2 SMNVEV (reference sequence). This CDR3 contains 15 residues. The ends lost 4 bases at V and 5 bases at J; junction bases unmatched: 6.

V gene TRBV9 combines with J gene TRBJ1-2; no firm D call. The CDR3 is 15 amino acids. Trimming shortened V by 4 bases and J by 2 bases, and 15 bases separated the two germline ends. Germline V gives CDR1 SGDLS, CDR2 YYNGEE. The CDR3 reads CASSLSTEQNYGYTF. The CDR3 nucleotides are TGTGCCAGCAGCTTATCAACAGAGCAAAACTATGGCTACACCTTC.

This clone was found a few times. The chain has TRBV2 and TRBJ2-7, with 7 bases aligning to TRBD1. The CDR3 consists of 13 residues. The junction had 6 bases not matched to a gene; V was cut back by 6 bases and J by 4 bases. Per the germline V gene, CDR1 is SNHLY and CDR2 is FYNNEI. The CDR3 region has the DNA TGTGCCAGCAGCGAAACAGGGGAGTACGAGCAGTACTTC. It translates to CASSETGEYEQYF.

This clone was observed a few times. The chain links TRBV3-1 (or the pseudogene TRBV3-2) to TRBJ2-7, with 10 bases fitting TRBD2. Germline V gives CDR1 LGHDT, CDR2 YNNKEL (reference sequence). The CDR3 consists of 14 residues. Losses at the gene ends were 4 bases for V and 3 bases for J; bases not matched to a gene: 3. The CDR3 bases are TGTGCCAGCAGCCCCGGACTAGCGGTCTACGAGCAGTACTTC. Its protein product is CASSPGLAVYEQYF.

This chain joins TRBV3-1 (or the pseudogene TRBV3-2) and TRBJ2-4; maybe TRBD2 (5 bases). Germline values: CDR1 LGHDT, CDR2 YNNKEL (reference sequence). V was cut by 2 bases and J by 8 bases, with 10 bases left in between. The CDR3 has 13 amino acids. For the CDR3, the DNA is TGTGCCAGCAGCCAAATGACTACTCACATTCAGTACTTC. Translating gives CASSQMTTHIQYF.

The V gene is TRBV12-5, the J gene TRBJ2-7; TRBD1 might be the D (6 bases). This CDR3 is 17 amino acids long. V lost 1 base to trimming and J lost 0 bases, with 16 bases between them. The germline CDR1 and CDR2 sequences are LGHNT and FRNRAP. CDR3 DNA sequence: TGTGCTAGTGGTTTGGCCCCTTTGGACAGTAGCTCCTACGAGCAGTACTTC. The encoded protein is CASGLAPLDSSSYEQYF.

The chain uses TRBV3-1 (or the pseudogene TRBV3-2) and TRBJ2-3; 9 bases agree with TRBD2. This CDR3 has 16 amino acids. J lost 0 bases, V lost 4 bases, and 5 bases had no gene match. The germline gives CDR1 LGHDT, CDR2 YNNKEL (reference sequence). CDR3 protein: CASSPRLAVSTDTQYF. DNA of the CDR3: TGTGCCAGCAGCCCCCGACTAGCGGTTAGCACAGATACGCAGTATTTT.

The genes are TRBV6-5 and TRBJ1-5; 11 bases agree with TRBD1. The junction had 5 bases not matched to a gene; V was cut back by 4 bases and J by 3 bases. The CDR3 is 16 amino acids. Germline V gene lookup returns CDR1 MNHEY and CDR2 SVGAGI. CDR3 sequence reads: CASSSGTGGTNQPQHF. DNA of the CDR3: TGTGCCAGCAGTTCTGGGACAGGGGGAACCAATCAGCCCCAGCATTTT.

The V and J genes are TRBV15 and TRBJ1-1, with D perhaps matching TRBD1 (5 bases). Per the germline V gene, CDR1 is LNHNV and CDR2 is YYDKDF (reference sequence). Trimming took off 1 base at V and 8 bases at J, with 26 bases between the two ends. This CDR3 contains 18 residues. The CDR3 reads CATSRGLFRATSKSEAFF. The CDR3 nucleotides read TGTGCCACCAGCAGAGGCCTATTCAGGGCCACCTCCAAGTCCGAAGCTTTCTTT.

CDR3 sequence: CASSFEGGGGELFF. CDR3 sequence (DNA): TGTGCCAGCAGTTTTGAAGGGGGCGGCGGGGAGCTGTTTTTT. The V gene is TRBV28, the J gene TRBJ2-2; 7 bases fit TRBD1. This CDR3 contains 14 residues. In germline, CDR1 is MDHEN, CDR2 SYDVKM. Trimming cost V 3 bases and J 7 bases; bases outside gene matches: 5. Supplemented by reference TRBV28 and TRBJ2-2, the full variable domain reads DVKVTQSSRYLVKRTGEKVFLECVQDMDHENMFWYRQDPGLGLRLIYFSYDVKMKEKGDIPEGYSVSREKKERFSLILESASTNQTSMYLCASSFEGGGGELFFGEGSRLTVL.